The entry below gives a single T cell receptor beta chain sequence along with its context. The antigen is undetermined. Lacking the conserved final phenylalanine or tryptophan, this CDR3 likely reflects a read error. The DNA is left out, because the CDR3 cannot be placed on it with certainty; the CDR3 is given as TCRdb lists it. These data come from a study of CD8+CD57+ T cells in acquired aplastic anemia. The TCR beta profiling, which covered VDJ combination and CDR3 sequence, was carried out using genomic DNA as the template. MiXCR was run by TCRdb on the reads, yielding one entry per CDR3 protein. The sample consists of 200,000 to 300,000 distinct CDR3 sequences, around 82% of them appearing once. Flow cytometry had shown expanded CD8+CD57+ cells in the patients chosen for sequencing. Study outcomes and limitations: Controls and patients did not differ significantly in CD8+ Simpson's diversity.

The CDR3 numbers 12 amino acids, ends counted. The V gene's germline CDR1 is SEHNR and CDR2 FQNEAQ (reference sequence). This TCR came from a human donor with aplastic anemia. The chain recombines TRBV7-9 with TRBJ2-4; the tabulated D call, TRBD2, remains unverified against the DNA. The sequenced material came from sorted CD4+, CD8+, or CD8+CD57+ T cells (not recorded which) from PBMCs. CDR3 residues: CASSCPGSGGSV.